The rows below give T cell receptor beta chains drawn from one sample of a study of graft-versus-host responses after intestinal transplantation. Generated by immunoSEQ multiplex PCR, the TCRdb table keeps only in-frame clones and is missing some. Of some 110,000 clones in the sample, roughly 92% were seen once. These receptors lack a known antigen. Sequencing used unstimulated CD4+ T cells sorted from spleen or lymph node cells, obtained before transplant. Receptors were obtained from a human donor who was the organ donor for an intestinal transplant. Each CDR3 is given with its conserved first and last residue. The order of the fields is V gene, D gene, J gene, clone size, CDR3 protein, CDR3 DNA. The D gene is left open where the match is weak. Not every row has a clone size; where given, it reads once, few, many or a size class.

>TRBV5-6|TRBD1|TRBJ1-6|few
CASSRRGRSYNSPLHF
TGTGCCAGCAGCCGAAGGGGGCGCTCCTATAATTCACCCCTCCACTTT
>TRBV5-4|-|TRBJ1-3|-
CAASRVGGNTIYF
TGTGCCGCCTCTCGGGTGGGCGGAAACACCATATATTTT
>TRBV7-2|-|TRBJ2-6|-
CASSLGVGTGFSGANVLTF
TGTGCCAGCAGCTTGGGGGTCGGGACGGGCTTCTCTGGGGCCAACGTCCTGACTTTC
>TRBV5-4|TRBD1|TRBJ2-7|-
CASSLTGGLSYEQYF
TGTGCCAGCAGTCTGACAGGGGGCCTCTCCTACGAGCAGTACTTC
>TRBV6-5|-|TRBJ2-7|-
CASSYKGGSYEQYF
TGTGCCAGCAGTTACAAGGGAGGTTCGTACGAGCAGTACTTC
>TRBV2|TRBD2|TRBJ2-1|-
CASSERLAGGNEQFF
TGTGCCAGCAGTGAAAGGCTAGCGGGAGGTAATGAGCAGTTCTTC
>TRBV27|TRBD2|TRBJ2-1|-
CASSSTSGRHPYNEQFF
TGTGCCAGCAGTTCGACTAGCGGGAGGCACCCCTACAATGAGCAGTTCTTC
>TRBV28|-|TRBJ2-5|few
CASSFGFRGTLETQYF
TGTGCCAGCAGTTTCGGTTTTCGGGGCACATTAGAGACCCAGTACTTC
>TRBV6-6|TRBD1|TRBJ1-1|-
CASREQGIGTEAFF
TGTGCCAGCAGAGAACAGGGGATTGGCACTGAAGCTTTCTTT
>TRBV5-6|TRBD2|TRBJ2-3|-
CASSLYSGITDTQYF
TGTGCCAGCAGCTTATATAGCGGGATCACAGATACGCAGTATTTT
>TRBV7-9|-|TRBJ2-5|-
CASRDWGREETQYF
TGTGCCAGCAGGGACTGGGGACGGGAAGAGACCCAGTACTTC
>TRBV11-2|-|TRBJ1-2|-
CASSFLAGDRANYGYTF
TGTGCCAGCAGCTTCTTGGCAGGGGATAGGGCTAACTATGGCTACACCTTC
>TRBV5-4|TRBD1|TRBJ1-1|-
CASSPGGQPNTEAFF
TGTGCCAGCAGTCCTGGGGGACAGCCGAACACTGAAGCTTTCTTT
>TRBV4-3|TRBD1|TRBJ2-3|-
CASSLRLPGQGTDTQYF
TGCGCCAGCAGCCTCCGATTGCCGGGACAGGGGACAGATACGCAGTATTTT
>TRBV4-3|-|TRBJ2-1|-
CASSQDGGTGRLAGYNEQFF
TGCGCCAGCAGCCAAGATGGGGGGACAGGGCGACTAGCGGGTTACAATGAGCAGTTCTTC
>TRBV28|-|TRBJ1-1|-
CASSSLGGGREAFF
TGTGCCAGCAGTTCACTAGGGGGTGGACGTGAAGCTTTCTTT